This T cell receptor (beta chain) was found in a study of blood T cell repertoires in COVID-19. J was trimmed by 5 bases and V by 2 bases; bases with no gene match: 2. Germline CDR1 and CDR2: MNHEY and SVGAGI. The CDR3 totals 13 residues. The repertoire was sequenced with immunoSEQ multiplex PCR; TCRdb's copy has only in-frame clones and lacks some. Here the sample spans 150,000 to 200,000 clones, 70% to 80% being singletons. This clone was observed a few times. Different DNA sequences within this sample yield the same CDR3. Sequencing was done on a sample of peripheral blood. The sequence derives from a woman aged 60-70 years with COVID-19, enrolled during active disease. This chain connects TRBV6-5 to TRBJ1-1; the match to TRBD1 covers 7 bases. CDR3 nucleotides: TGTGCCAGCAGTTACAGGGGGCGTACTGAAGCTTTCTTT. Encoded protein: CASSYRGRTEAFF.